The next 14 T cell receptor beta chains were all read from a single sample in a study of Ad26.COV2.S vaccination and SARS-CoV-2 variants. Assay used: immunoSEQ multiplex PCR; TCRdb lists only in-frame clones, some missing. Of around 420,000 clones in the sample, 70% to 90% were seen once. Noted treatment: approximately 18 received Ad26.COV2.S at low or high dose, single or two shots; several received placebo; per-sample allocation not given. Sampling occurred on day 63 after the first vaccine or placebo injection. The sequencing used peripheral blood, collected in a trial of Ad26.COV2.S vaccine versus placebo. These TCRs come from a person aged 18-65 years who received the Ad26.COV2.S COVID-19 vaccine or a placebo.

Here the CDR3 DNA reads TGTGCCAGCAACTACAGGGTGAACACTGAAGCTTTCTTT. This gives the protein CASNYRVNTEAFF. The rearrangement links TRBV6-5 to TRBJ1-1; D might be TRBD1 (6 bases). The V end was cut by 7 bases, the J end by 0 bases, with 9 bases between. The V gene's germline CDR1 is MNHEY and CDR2 SVGAGI. There are 13 residues in the CDR3.

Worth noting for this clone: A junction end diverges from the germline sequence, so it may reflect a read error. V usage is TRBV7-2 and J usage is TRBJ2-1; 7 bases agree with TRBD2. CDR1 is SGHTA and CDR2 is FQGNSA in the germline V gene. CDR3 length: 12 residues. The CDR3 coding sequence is TGTGCCAGCAGCCTCCTCGGGACTATTTCGATCTTC. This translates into CASSLLGTISIF.

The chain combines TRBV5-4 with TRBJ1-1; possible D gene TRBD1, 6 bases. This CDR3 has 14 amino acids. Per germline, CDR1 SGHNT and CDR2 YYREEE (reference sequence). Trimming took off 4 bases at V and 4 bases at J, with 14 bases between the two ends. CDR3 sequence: CASSNTGLATEAFF. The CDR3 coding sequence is TGTGCCAGCAGCAACACAGGGTTGGCCACTGAAGCTTTCTTT. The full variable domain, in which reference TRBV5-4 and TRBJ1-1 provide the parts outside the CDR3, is ETGVTQSPTHLIKTRGQQVTLRCSSQSGHNTVSWYQQALGQGPQFIFQYYREEENGRGNFPPRFSGLQFPNYSSELNVNALELDDSALYLCASSNTGLATEAFFGQGTRLTVV.

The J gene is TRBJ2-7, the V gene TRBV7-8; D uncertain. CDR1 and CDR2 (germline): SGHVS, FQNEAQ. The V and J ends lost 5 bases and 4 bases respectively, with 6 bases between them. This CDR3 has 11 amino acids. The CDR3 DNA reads TGTGCCAGCAGCCCTAGGTACGAGCAGTACTTC. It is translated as CASSPRYEQYF.

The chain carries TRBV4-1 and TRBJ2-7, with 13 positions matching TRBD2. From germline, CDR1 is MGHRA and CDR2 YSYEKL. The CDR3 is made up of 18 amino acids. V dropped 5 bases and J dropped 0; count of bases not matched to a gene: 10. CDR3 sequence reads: CASSVQGGLAGDSYEQYF. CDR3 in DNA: TGCGCCAGCAGCGTCCAAGGAGGACTAGCGGGGGACTCCTACGAGCAGTACTTC.

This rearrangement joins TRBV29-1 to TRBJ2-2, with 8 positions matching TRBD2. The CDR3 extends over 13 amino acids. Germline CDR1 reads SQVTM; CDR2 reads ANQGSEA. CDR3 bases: TGCAGTGGCGGGGGGCCGGGAACCGGGGAGCTGTTTTTT. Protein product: CSGGGPGTGELFF.

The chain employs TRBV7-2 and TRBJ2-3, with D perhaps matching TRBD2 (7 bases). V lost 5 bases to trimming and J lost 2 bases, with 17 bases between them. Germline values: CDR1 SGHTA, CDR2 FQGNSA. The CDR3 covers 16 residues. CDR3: CASSPWAGALTDTQYF. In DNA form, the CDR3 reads TGTGCCAGCAGCCCCTGGGCGGGGGCCCTCACAGATACGCAGTATTTT.

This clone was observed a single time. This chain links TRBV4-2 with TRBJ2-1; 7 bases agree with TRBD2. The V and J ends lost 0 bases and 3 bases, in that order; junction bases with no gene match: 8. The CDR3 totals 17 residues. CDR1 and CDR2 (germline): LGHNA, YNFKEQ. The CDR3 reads CASSQDPGGSFYNEQFF. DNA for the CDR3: TGTGCCAGCAGCCAAGATCCGGGGGGATCATTCTACAATGAGCAGTTCTTC.

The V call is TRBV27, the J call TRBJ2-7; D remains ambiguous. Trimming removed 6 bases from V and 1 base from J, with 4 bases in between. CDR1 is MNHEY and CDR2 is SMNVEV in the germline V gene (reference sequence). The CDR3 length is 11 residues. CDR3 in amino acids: CASRTSYEQYF. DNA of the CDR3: TGTGCCAGCAGGACTTCCTACGAGCAGTACTTC.

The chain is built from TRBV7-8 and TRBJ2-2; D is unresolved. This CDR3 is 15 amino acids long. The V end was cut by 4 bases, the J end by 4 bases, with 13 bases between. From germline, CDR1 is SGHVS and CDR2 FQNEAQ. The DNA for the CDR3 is TGTGCCAGCAGCTCCCGTTTGGGCTCCACCGGGGAGCTGTTTTTT. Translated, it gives CASSSRLGSTGELFF.

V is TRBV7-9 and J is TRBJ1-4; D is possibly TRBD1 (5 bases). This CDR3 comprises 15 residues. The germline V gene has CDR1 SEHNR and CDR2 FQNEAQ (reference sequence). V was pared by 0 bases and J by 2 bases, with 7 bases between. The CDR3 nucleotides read TGTGCCAGCAGCTTAGCCGGGGGGACTAATGAAAAACTGTTTTTT. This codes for CASSLAGGTNEKLFF.

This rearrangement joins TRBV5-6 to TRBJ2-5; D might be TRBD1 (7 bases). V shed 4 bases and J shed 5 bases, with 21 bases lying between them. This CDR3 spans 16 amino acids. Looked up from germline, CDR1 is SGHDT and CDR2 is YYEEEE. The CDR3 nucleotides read TGTGCCAGCAGCGCAAGGGGGCGCGGGATGCGGGAGACCCAGTACTTC. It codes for CASSARGRGMRETQYF.

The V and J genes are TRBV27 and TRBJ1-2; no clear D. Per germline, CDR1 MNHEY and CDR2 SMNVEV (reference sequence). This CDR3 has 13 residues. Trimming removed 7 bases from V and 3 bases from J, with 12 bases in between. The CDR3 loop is CASMGSVYYGYTF. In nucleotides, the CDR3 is TGTGCCAGCATGGGGTCAGTTTACTATGGCTACACCTTC.

The CDR3 coding sequence is TGCGCCAGCAGCCAAGTCAATGTTGACGGCTACGAGCAGTACTTC. This encodes CASSQVNVDGYEQYF. The rearrangement joins TRBV4-1 to TRBJ2-7; D gene ambiguous. There are 15 residues in the CDR3. Germline V gene lookup returns CDR1 MGHRA and CDR2 YSYEKL. Trimming shortened V by 1 base and J by 3 bases, and 13 bases separated the two germline ends.